A single T cell receptor beta chain is shown here with its context. This sample was taken from a study of blood T cell repertoires in COVID-19. At the level of the study: T cells, B-cell-depleted T cells, or PBMCs provided the cDNA or gDNA that served as material.

The CDR3 covers 18 residues. The ends were cut back, 1 base at V and 0 bases at J, with 16 bases in the middle. Germline-derived CDR1 and CDR2 are SGHDN and FVKESK. The participants were between roughly 18 and 90 years old and came from 24 US areas. Clinical history as reported by participants underpinned cohort assignment. How the authors handled the data: Reference gene primer amplification gave estimated nucleated cell counts. Generated by immunoSEQ multiplex PCR, the TCRdb table keeps only in-frame clones and is missing some. The DNA was the basis for D and trimming; V, J and clone size are from that table. The data contain about 240,000 clones, approximately 86% of them singletons.

Sequencing was done on a sample of PBMCs or T cells enriched from blood (not recorded which). The V gene is TRBV14, the J gene TRBJ1-3; D gene ambiguous. The clonotype was recovered from a woman aged 40 to 55 with acute COVID-19. CDR3 bases: TGTGCCAGCAGCCAAGCCTTAGCGACTGGTAGCTCTGGAAACACCATATATTTT. This sequence encodes CASSQALATGSSGNTIYF. The whole variable domain, remainder taken from reference TRBV14 and TRBJ1-3, is EAGVTQFPSHSVIEKGQTVTLRCDPISGHDNLYWYRRVMGKEIKFLLHFVKESKQDESGMPNNRFLAERTGGTYSTLKVQPAELEDSGVYFCASSQALATGSSGNTIYFGEGSWLTVV.